Below are 3 T cell receptor beta chains sequenced from a single sample in a study of T cell responses to AZD1222 COVID-19 vaccine. The data were produced by immunoSEQ multiplex PCR, yet TCRdb's version contains in-frame clones alone and is incomplete. The sample consists of approximately 90,000 clones, about 87% of them appearing once. The source was peripheral blood, collected on day 0 of AZD1222 vaccination. The receptors were gathered from an adult in good health.

The gene calls are TRBV7-9 and TRBJ2-1; 7 bases align to TRBD2. The germline V gene has CDR1 SEHNR and CDR2 FQNEAQ (reference sequence). V gave up 5 bases and J gave up 10 bases; unmatched junction bases: 8. The CDR3 is made up of 13 amino acids. CDR3 nucleotide sequence: TGTGCCAGCAGCCTAACAAAGCGGGGAGAGCAGTTCTTC. It encodes CASSLTKRGEQFF.

The chain has TRBV4-1 and TRBJ1-3; D remains ambiguous. Per germline, CDR1 MGHRA and CDR2 YSYEKL. V shed 1 base and J shed 0 bases, with 13 bases lying between them. CDR3 size: 17 residues. The CDR3 region has the DNA TGCGCCAGCAGCCAAGCCTCGACCCGTTACTCTGGAAACACCATATATTTT. Protein sequence: CASSQASTRYSGNTIYF.

V and J are TRBV5-1 and TRBJ1-3, with D perhaps matching TRBD1 (5 bases). The CDR3 is 15 residues long. The V and J ends lost 4 bases and 0 bases respectively, with 11 bases between them. CDR1 is SGHRS, CDR2 YFSETQ, per germline. The CDR3 DNA reads TGCGCCAGCAGCCCCCAGGGTGTCTCTGGAAACACCATATATTTT. Translation gives CASSPQGVSGNTIYF.